This T cell receptor (beta chain) appears in the sequencing data of a study of blood T cell repertoires in COVID-19. Clones were read by immunoSEQ multiplex PCR, and TCRdb kept only the in-frame ones, dropping some. This sample has hundreds of thousands of clones, with around 88% found just once. With 4 bases removed from V and 1 base from J, the gap between germline ends came to 13 bases. In germline, CDR1 is MNHNS, CDR2 SASEGT. This CDR3 region has 15 residues. Sequencing was done on a sample of peripheral blood. The TCR originated in a woman aged 50 to 60 with COVID-19, enrolled during active disease. The chain uses TRBV6-1 and TRBJ1-2; D may be TRBD1 (6 bases). The CDR3 loop reads CASSGAGANNYGYTF. In DNA, the CDR3 is TGTGCCAGCAGTGGAGCGGGGGCCAATAACTATGGCTACACCTTC.